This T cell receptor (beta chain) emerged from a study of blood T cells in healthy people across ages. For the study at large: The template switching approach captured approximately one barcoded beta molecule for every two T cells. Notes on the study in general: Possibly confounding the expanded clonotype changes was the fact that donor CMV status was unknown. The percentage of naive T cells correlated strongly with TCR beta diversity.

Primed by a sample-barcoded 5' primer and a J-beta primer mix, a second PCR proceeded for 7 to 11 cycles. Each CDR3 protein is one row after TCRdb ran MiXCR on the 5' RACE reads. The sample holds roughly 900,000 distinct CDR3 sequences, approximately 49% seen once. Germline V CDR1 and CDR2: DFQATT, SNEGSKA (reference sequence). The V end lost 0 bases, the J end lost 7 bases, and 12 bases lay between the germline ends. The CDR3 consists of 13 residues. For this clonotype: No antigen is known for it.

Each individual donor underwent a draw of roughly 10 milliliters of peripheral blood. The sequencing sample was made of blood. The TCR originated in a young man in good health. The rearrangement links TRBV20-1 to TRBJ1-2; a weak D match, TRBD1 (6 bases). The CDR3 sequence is CSARDQRGFGYTF. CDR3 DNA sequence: TGCAGTGCTAGAGATCAGAGGGGGTTTGGCTACACCTTC.